The text below deals with one TCR beta chain. In its sample, this clone was seen a few times. The antigen it recognizes is unknown. Base qualities are missing; no much larger clone stands one base away. V loses 3 bases of germline sequence and J loses 5 bases, and the interval between the two ends is 11 bases. Its CDR3 holds 14 amino acids, cysteine through phenylalanine. The sequence is cut down to CDR3 DNA, 42 bases in frame from base 1. CDR1 and CDR2 (SGHRS, YFSETQ) derive from the germline V gene. TCRbeta CDR3 regions were amplified from genomic DNA using the immunoSEQ Assay, a bias-controlled multiplex PCR. In the source study's methods: Within the assay, amplification of reference gene primers was used to estimate how many nucleated cells each sample contained. To quantify the absolute abundance of each unique TCRbeta CDR3 rearrangement, sequence reads were collapsed and filtered. Productive Simpson clonality was computed per sample as the square root of Simpson's diversity index over productive rearrangements. TCRdb provides this immuneACCESS table in a form limited to in-frame rearrangements. Some clones are lacking; in checked studies, under half of them reflect an unresolved V gene, and why the rest are absent is not known. V and J calls plus clone size are reproduced from that table; the DNA served to infer D and trimming. This sample lists 120,000 to 150,000 clones; under 90% were detected once. The leading ten clones occupy approximately 1.6% of the sample.

In the prospective study, participants were about 18 to 95 years old, resided in 20 to 30 geographic areas of the United States, and were enrolled through a virtual design. Cohort assignment in the prospective study relied on participant-reported clinical history from a screening survey and a study questionnaire. Exposed participants were defined as having been in contact with someone with a PCR-confirmed or clinician-diagnosed COVID-19 case within 2 weeks of study entry. Mobile phlebotomists in the prospective study collected whole blood, serum and a nasopharyngeal or oropharyngeal swab from every participant. Additional blood draws and questionnaires over an approximately 2-month period could optionally be provided by prospective study participants. Blood samples from the prospective study were shipped frozen or at room temperature prior to DNA extraction. The data were taken from a study of blood T cell repertoires in COVID-19 (dated by TCRdb to about 2020). Study-wide context: Collaborator samples came from the United States, Italy and Spain and covered acute and convalescent phases of COVID-19. The prospective study material was composed of cDNA or gDNA derived from T cells, B-cell-depleted T cells, or PBMCs. The dataset comprised deeply sampled blood TCRbeta repertoires from subjects exposed to, actively infected with, or recovered from COVID-19. The repertoires were released in a freely available public database meant as a resource for research on the immune response to SARS-CoV-2. The samples were drawn from two sources: the first 160 participants of the ongoing ImmuneRACE study, and some 1,300 subjects contributed by 6 global collaborators. The sample metadata nearly always contained a de-identified subject ID, COVID-19 status, age in years and sex. Where HLA class I and class II types were available, the types were taken from metadata supplied by the sample provider, not from assay-based typing. Study-wide findings and limitations: Clinical and demographic metadata were provided uncurated, with the amount varying by source and participant.

Recombination connected TRBV5-1 to TRBJ2-2, with no confidently assigned D gene. The sequence came from a woman aged 18-29 years who had been exposed to COVID-19. The sequenced material came from PBMCs or T cells enriched from blood (not recorded which). The DNA sequence is TGCGCCAGCAGCTCGCACAGAGTTACCGGGGAGCTGTTTTTT. This translates into CASSSHRVTGELFF.